The T cell receptor (beta chain) under discussion was sequenced for a study of neurological immune-mediated disorders (dated by TCRdb to about 2019). Looking at the study overall: Among the roughly 35 multiple sclerosis patients, relapsing-remitting MS accounted for some 30 and secondary progressive MS accounted for 3. Alongside PBMC samples, the set of around 99 TCR-beta libraries contained longitudinal samples, technical triplicates, and paired CD4+ and CD8+ T-cell subsets that had been sorted. Peripheral blood TCR-beta repertoires from HTLV-I-associated myelopathy (HAM/TSP) patients, multiple sclerosis patients and healthy controls were compared by UMI-based sequencing. The cohort included approximately 68 subjects: about 15 with HAM/TSP, about 34 with multiple sclerosis, and around 20 healthy controls.

Taken from the germline V gene, the CDR1 and CDR2 loops are SGHRS and YFSETQ. From cysteine to phenylalanine, the CDR3 is 14 amino acids long. The retained sequence is limited to the CDR3, 42 bases, with the frame set at the first base. V and J lose 4 bases and 0 bases, and a span of 11 bases separates them. This clonotype was detected many times. Its antigen is currently not known. No base quality information exists; no much larger clone differs at one position. Unsorted PBMC libraries were generated from 2 million PBMCs stored in RNAlater at -80 °C until RNA extraction. The multiple sclerosis patients were enrolled in a US clinical protocol that used magnetic resonance imaging to evaluate disease progression. Peripheral blood was subjected to Ficoll-Hypaque density gradient centrifugation to isolate PBMCs, which were then cryopreserved in liquid nitrogen. Overall study results and their limits: No association of the MS cluster with clinical or MRI features was observed, and the need for larger cohorts was stated by the authors. In phylogenetic analysis, the repertoires of 18 of 34 MS patients grouped into a cluster of related CDR3 sequences, which suggests a possible signature at the repertoire level. No identical CDR3 amino acid sequences were shared among expanded clones across subjects, suggesting private TCR-beta repertoires in all groups. TCR clonal expansion was highest in HAM/TSP patients and lowest in MS patients, with MS patients falling below even healthy controls.

cDNA synthesis used template-switch 5'RACE with a primer carrying a 10-nucleotide random unique molecular identifier tagging each TCR transcript. Over 180 million TCR-beta sequences, covering 15-18 subjects, were produced in each sequencing run. The RNeasy kit was used to extract total RNA. The KAPA Real-time Library Amplification kit was used to amplify TCR-beta VDJ regions with primers for the TCR constant region and the 5'RACE anchor. Sample indexes and Illumina adaptors were added in a first PCR, and a second PCR then increased library yield. After Ampure bead purification, the roughly 650 bp TCR product was size-selected on a 2% E-gel SizeSelection system. Before pooling, library quality was checked on a Bioanalyzer, concentration was measured with Qubit, and libraries were quantified with the Kapa Library Quantification kit. Paired-end 2 x 150 bp sequencing of the libraries was performed on an Illumina HiSeq 2500. To increase sequence diversity, about 25-30% phiX was spiked into each library pool. Per the original workflow: The UMI-based MiGEC pipeline processed quality-filtered reads and removed over 80% of raw TCR sequences during error correction. VDJ genes were aligned to IMGT germline references, and clonotypes were defined by unique CDR3 amino acid sequence plus V-J genes. Clonal expansion, Shannon diversity, and CDR3 relatedness (CalcPairwiseDistances, ClusterSamples) were evaluated with VDJtools, and phylogenetic trees were built with CLCbio workbench. Using coefficient-of-variation modelling across technical triplicates, the study counted a clone as expanded if it had at least 8 unique UMIs. TCRdb handled the public reads itself, with Q25 trimming in fastp and clone calling in MiXCR, and kept productive beta chains. Rows are combined by CDR3 protein, so each entry shows the most common genes and DNA. TCRdb, rather than the study authors, made the V and J calls. The sample profile shows about 26,000 distinct CDR3 sequences; over 3% of them were found once. The ten top clones hold 6% to 7.5% of the sample.

The sequenced sample was PBMCs. The TCR comes from a woman in her twenties or thirties with multiple sclerosis. The chain links TRBV5-1 with TRBJ2-7, and possibly TRBD2, on 6 matching bases. The DNA sequence is given as TGCGCCAGCAGCGTTCCGACTAGCTCCTACGAGCAGTACTTC. This gives the protein CASSVPTSSYEQYF.